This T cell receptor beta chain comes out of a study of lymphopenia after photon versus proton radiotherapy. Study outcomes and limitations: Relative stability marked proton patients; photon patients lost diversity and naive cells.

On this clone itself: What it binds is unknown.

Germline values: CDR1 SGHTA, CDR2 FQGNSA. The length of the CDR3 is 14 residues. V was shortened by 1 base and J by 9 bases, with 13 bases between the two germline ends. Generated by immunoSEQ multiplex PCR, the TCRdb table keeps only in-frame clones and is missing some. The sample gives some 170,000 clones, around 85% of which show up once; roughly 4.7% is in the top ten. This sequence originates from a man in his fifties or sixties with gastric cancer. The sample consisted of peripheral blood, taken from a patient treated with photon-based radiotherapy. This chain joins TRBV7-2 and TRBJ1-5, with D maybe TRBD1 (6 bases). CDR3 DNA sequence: TGTGCCAGCAGCTTAGGGGGGCGGGGGATGCCCCAGCATTTT. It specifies CASSLGGRGMPQHF.